This T cell receptor beta chain was identified during a study of T cells in Graves' hyperthyroidism and ophthalmopathy. As for this clonotype: The antigen remains undetermined.

V was clipped by 4 bases and J by 11 bases, with 17 bases between them. This CDR3 is 14 amino acids long. The V gene's germline CDR1 is KGHDR and CDR2 SFDVKD. RNA transcripts were the template for amplifying TCR beta CDR3 regions. The TCR CDR3 first-round RT-PCR relied on the HTBI primer set. Each CDR3 protein is one row after TCRdb ran MiXCR on the multiplex PCR reads. The sample has 450,000 to 700,000 distinct CDR3 sequences, about 45% seen once. Study outcomes and limitations: Blood also carried most thyroid clonotypes expanded above 0.001. The model's output predicted ophthalmopathy at a median of roughly 6.9 months prior to onset.

The V and J genes are TRBV24-1 and TRBJ1-5; no firm D call. The TCR was taken from an adult woman with Graves' disease, either hyperthyroidism or ophthalmopathy (not recorded which). Sequenced: peripheral blood or thyroid tissue (not recorded which). The CDR3 loop is CATSEKAEQETQHF. The CDR3, as DNA: TGTGCCACCAGTGAAAAAGCGGAACAAGAGACCCAGCATTTT.